Listed here are 10 T cell receptor beta chains from one sample, sequenced in a study of T cell changes during pregnancy in multiple sclerosis. This table comes from immunoSEQ multiplex PCR, and its TCRdb copy is limited to in-frame clones, with some not included. The sample holds around 80,000 clones, around 96% seen once. The sample in question was peripheral blood, obtained in the second trimester of pregnancy. These receptors were obtained from a female donor with multiple sclerosis, enrolled in a pregnancy study.

The chain recombines TRBV6-1 with TRBJ1-1, with TRBD1 identical over 8 bases. V gave up 6 bases and J gave up 1 base; unmatched junction bases: 4. The CDR3 has 14 amino acids. Germline V CDR1 and CDR2: MNHNS, SASEGT. The CDR3 is CASRGTGPNTEAFF. In DNA form, the CDR3 reads TGTGCCAGCAGGGGGACAGGACCGAACACTGAAGCTTTCTTT.

This chain joins TRBV27 and TRBJ2-7; D is possibly TRBD1 (5 bases). V was shortened by 2 bases and J by 2 bases, with 10 bases between the two germline ends. The germline V gene encodes CDR1 MNHEY and CDR2 SMNVEV (reference sequence). The CDR3 runs to 14 residues. The CDR3 nucleotides read TGTGCCAGCAGTTTACAGGGAAGGACCTACGAGCAGTACTTC. Its translation is CASSLQGRTYEQYF.

The chain is built from TRBV25-1 and TRBJ1-1; D perhaps matches TRBD1 (6 bases). This CDR3 contains 14 residues. Trimming removed 5 bases at V and 1 base at J, with 11 bases between. Germline loops: CDR1 MGHDK, CDR2 SYGVNS. DNA for the CDR3: TGTGCCAGCAGTCACGCAGGGGAGAACACTGAAGCTTTCTTT. It yields the protein CASSHAGENTEAFF.

In this sample, this clone turned up once. The chain joins TRBV11-2 to TRBJ2-3, with TRBD2 matching over 16 bases. This CDR3 has 17 residues. In germline, CDR1 is SGHAT, CDR2 FQNNGV. Trimming removed 4 bases from V and 6 bases from J; junction bases left unmatched: 7. CDR3 in amino acids: CASSSGLAGGPGDTQYF. CDR3 DNA: TGTGCCAGCAGCTCGGGACTAGCGGGAGGGCCGGGGGATACGCAGTATTTT.

This chain uses TRBV6-6 with TRBJ1-3; no reliable D call. This CDR3 region has 11 residues. In germline, CDR1 is MNHNY, CDR2 SVGAGI (reference sequence). The ends were cut back, 10 bases at V and 1 base at J, with 5 bases in the middle. CDR3 sequence reads: CATVSGNTIYF. CDR3 nucleotide sequence: TGTGCCACCGTGTCTGGAAACACCATATATTTT.

The V gene is TRBV27, the J gene TRBJ1-2; D is uncertain. V was cut by 2 bases and J by 0 bases, with 13 bases left in between. Germline CDR1 MNHEY, CDR2 SMNVEV (reference sequence). The CDR3 runs 16 residues. The CDR3 DNA reads as TGTGCCAGCAGTTTAGGTTCTGGCAATTCTAACTATGGCTACACCTTC. It yields the protein CASSLGSGNSNYGYTF.

V gene TRBV9 combines with J gene TRBJ1-1, with TRBD1 identical over 9 bases. This CDR3 contains 17 residues. Germline CDR1 SGDLS, CDR2 YYNGEE. V was pared by 3 bases and J by 7 bases, with 16 bases of the junction left unmatched. The CDR3 reads CASSEYLGTGPTVEAFF. For the CDR3, the DNA is TGTGCCAGCAGCGAGTATCTTGGGACAGGGCCCACCGTTGAAGCTTTCTTT. The full variable domain, completed using reference TRBV9 and TRBJ1-1, is DSGVTQTPKHLITATGQRVTLRCSPRSGDLSVYWYQQSLDQGLQFLIQYYNGEERAKGNILERFSAQQFPDLHSELNLSSLELGDSALYFCASSEYLGTGPTVEAFFGQGTRLTVV.

About this clone itself: The junction departs from germline at one end; a sequencing error may be responsible. J is TRBJ2-7 and V is TRBV11-2, with D perhaps TRBD2 (8 bases). The CDR3 sequence is 14 residues long. Germline CDR1 and CDR2: SGHAT and FQNNGV. The chain's CDR3 is CASSLDGTAGTRWF. CDR3 nucleotides: TGTGCCAGCAGCTTAGACGGGACAGCCGGGACTAGGTGGTTC.

CDR3 in DNA: TGTGCCTGGACAATGGGGACTAGCGGCACAGATACGCAGTATTTT. It translates to CAWTMGTSGTDTQYF. V and J are TRBV30 and TRBJ2-3, with 10 bases matching TRBD2. Trimming removed 4 bases from V and 1 base from J; junction bases left unmatched: 5. The CDR3 sequence is 15 residues long. CDR1 and CDR2 from the germline V gene are GTSNPN and SVGIG (reference sequence). Variable domain in full (rest from reference TRBV30 and TRBJ2-3): SQTIHQWPATLVQPVGSPLSLECTVEGTSNPNLYWYRQAAGRGLQLLFYSVGIGQISSEVPQNLSASRPQDRQFILSSKKLLLSDSGFYLCAWTMGTSGTDTQYFGPGTRLTVL.

The chain has TRBV30 and TRBJ2-5, with D possibly matching TRBD1 (6 bases). The V end was cut by 0 bases, the J end by 3 bases, with 14 bases between. Germline loops: CDR1 GTSNPN, CDR2 SVGIG (reference sequence). The CDR3 is 15 amino acids. Written as DNA, the CDR3 is TGTGCCTGGAGTGTAGGAGGACAGATTAAAGAGACCCAGTACTTC. This codes for CAWSVGGQIKETQYF.